This T cell receptor (beta chain) was sequenced for a study of CD8 T cells in ankylosing spondylitis (TCRdb year 2017). With regard to the full study: To find TCR variants linked to disease, the study profiled T cell receptor beta repertoires in ankylosing spondylitis patients and healthy donors. Samples of peripheral blood were taken, and for ankylosing spondylitis patients, synovial fluid was collected as well. In total, the full study cohort was made up of about 99 healthy donors and 25 ankylosing spondylitis patients.

This clonotype showed up just a few times. Its target antigen remains unknown. Per-nucleotide qualities are absent, and no much larger clonotype sits a single base away. Instrument used: Illumina HiSeq 2500. TCR beta libraries were prepared by quantitative 5'-RACE with molecular barcodes. Regarding the original processing steps: A new computational method, built on a probabilistic model of VDJ rearrangement, was used to identify disease-linked TCR variants. TCRdb trimmed public reads at Q25 via fastp, called clones via MiXCR and kept in-frame beta chains. Every entry covers one CDR3 protein and lists the most common genes and DNA from its rows. TCRdb's processing, not the authors' own work, is the source of the V and J calls. The sample records 250,000 to 350,000 distinct CDR3 sequences, 7.5% to 9% of which are singletons. Jointly, the top ten make up approximately 14% of the sample. Points the paper makes about the study in general: A TCR beta motif of about 8 highly homologous amino acid variants appeared characteristic of blood from ankylosing spondylitis patients. In peripheral blood, the disease-linked clones were found at relatively low frequencies and had a CD8+ phenotype. The disease-linked clones were reported as significantly enriched in matched synovial fluid samples from ankylosing spondylitis patients. Some of the motif variants had been reported before in the synovial fluid and blood of reactive arthritis patients, a finding that suggests common disease-initiation mechanisms.

From its cysteine to its phenylalanine, the CDR3 spans 14 amino acids. The CDR3 DNA has 42 bases and is translated from base 1. CDR1 and CDR2, looked up from the germline V gene, are SGHRS and YFSETQ. Cut back by 5 bases and 1 base, the V and J ends lie 12 bases apart. The specimen was blood, either unsorted or a sorted T cell fraction (not recorded which). The sequence derives from a male donor with ankylosing spondylitis. Recombination connected TRBV5-1 to TRBJ1-1; a tentative D match to TRBD1 spans 5 bases. The nucleotide sequence reads TGCGCCAGCAGTACCCGGGGGAGGAACACTGAAGCTTTCTTT. It translates as CASSTRGRNTEAFF.